This T cell receptor (beta chain) emerged from a study of blood T cell repertoires in COVID-19. Background on the study: Sample material is recorded as cDNA or gDNA derived from T cells, B-cell-depleted T cells, or PBMCs.

The assay was immunoSEQ multiplex PCR, and TCRdb's table has in-frame clones only and misses some. The sample has 130,000 or so clones, about four fifths seen once; the top ten hold about 12%. The CDR3 covers 16 residues. Germline V gene lookup returns CDR1 SGHRS and CDR2 YFSETQ. V shed 4 bases and J shed 0 bases, with 14 bases lying between them. The sequence derives from a woman in her sixties or seventies with acute or convalescent COVID-19. V is TRBV5-1 and J is TRBJ1-3; no definite D call. Material: peripheral blood. The CDR3 DNA reads as TGCGCCAGCAGCCTCACCGGAGGCACCTCTGGAAACACCATATATTTT. Protein: CASSLTGGTSGNTIYF. The whole variable domain, remainder taken from reference TRBV5-1 and TRBJ1-3, is KAGVTQTPRYLIKTRGQQVTLSCSPISGHRSVSWYQQTPGQGLQFLFEYFSETQRNKGNFPGRFSGRQFSNSRSEMNVSTLELGDSALYLCASSLTGGTSGNTIYFGEGSWLTVV.